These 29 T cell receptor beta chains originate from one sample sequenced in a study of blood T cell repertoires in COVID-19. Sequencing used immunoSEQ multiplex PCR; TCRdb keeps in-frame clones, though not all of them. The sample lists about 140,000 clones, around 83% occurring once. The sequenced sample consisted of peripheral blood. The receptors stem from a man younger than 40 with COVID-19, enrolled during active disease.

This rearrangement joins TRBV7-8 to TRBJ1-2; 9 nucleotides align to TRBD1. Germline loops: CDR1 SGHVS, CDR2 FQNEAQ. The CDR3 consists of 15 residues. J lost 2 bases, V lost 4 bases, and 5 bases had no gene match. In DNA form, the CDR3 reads TGTGCCAGCAGCTCAAGACAGGGGGGGAACTATGGCTACACCTTC. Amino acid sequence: CASSSRQGGNYGYTF.

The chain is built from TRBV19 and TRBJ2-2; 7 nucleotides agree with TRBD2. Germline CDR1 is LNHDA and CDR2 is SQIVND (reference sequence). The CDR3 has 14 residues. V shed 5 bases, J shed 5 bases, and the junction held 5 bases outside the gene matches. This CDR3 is CASSPGGGTGELFF. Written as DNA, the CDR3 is TGTGCCAGTAGTCCGGGGGGAGGGACCGGGGAGCTGTTTTTT.

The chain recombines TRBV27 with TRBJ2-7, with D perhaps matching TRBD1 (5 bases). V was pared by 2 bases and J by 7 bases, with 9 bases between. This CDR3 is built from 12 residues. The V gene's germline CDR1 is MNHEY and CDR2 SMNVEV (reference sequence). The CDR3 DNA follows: TGTGCCAGCAGTTTAAAAGGGGTTGAGCAGTACTTC. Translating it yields CASSLKGVEQYF.

The CDR3 sequence: CASSGVASGREDEQFF. The CDR3 bases are TGTGCCAGCAGCGGGGTGGCTAGCGGGAGGGAAGATGAGCAGTTCTTC. The chain joins TRBV7-2 to TRBJ2-1; 12 bases fit TRBD2. The CDR3 is made up of 16 amino acids. V was clipped by 5 bases and J by 8 bases; unmatched bases: 10. CDR1 and CDR2 from the germline V gene are SGHTA and FQGNSA.

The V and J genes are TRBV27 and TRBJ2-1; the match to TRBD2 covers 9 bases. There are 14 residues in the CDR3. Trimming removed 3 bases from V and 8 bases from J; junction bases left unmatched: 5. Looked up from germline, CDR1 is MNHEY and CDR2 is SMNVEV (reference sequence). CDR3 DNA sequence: TGTGCCAGCAGTTTCGCTAGCGGGGTGGATGAGCAGTTCTTC. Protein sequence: CASSFASGVDEQFF.

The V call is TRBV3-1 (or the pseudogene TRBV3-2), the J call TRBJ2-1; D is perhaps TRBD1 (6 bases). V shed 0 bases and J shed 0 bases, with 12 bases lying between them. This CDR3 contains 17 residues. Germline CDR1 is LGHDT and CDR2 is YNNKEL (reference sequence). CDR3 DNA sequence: TGTGCCAGCAGCCAAGAGGGGGCCCAGAGCTCCTACAATGAGCAGTTCTTC. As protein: CASSQEGAQSSYNEQFF.

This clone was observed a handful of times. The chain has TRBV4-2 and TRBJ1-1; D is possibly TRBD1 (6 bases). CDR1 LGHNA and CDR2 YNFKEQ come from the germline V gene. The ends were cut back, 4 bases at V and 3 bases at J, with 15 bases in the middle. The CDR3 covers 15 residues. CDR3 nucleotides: TGTGCCAGCAGCCGCGTCGGAGGGGGGGACACTGAAGCTTTCTTT. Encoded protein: CASSRVGGGDTEAFF.

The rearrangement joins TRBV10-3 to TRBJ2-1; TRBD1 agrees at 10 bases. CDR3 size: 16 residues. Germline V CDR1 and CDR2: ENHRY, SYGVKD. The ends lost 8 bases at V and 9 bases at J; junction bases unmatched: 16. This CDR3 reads CAIGGTRQGARGEQFF. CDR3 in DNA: TGTGCCATCGGGGGCACTAGACAGGGGGCGCGTGGTGAGCAGTTCTTC.

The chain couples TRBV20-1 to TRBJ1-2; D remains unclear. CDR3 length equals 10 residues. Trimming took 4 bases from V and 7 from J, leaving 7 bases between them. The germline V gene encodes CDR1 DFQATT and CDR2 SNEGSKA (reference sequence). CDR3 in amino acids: CSATPGGYTF. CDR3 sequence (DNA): TGCAGTGCTACACCGGGTGGCTACACCTTC.

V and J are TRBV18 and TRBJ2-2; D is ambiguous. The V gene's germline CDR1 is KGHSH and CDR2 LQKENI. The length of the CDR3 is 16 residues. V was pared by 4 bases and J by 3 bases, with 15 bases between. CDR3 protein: CASSLGFIPDTGELFF. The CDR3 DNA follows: TGTGCCAGCTCACTCGGTTTCATACCCGACACCGGGGAGCTGTTTTTT.

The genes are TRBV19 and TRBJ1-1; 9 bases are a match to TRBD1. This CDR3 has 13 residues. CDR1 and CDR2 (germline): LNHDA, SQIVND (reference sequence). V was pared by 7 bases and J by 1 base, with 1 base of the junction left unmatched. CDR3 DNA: TGTGCCAGTAAGGGACAGGGGAACACTGAAGCTTTCTTT. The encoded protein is CASKGQGNTEAFF.

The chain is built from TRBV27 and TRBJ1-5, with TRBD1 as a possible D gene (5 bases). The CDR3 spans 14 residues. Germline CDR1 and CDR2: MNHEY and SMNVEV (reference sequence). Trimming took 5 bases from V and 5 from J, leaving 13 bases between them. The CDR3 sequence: CASSPGPLYQPQHF. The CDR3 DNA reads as TGTGCCAGCAGTCCAGGGCCGCTCTATCAGCCCCAGCATTTT.

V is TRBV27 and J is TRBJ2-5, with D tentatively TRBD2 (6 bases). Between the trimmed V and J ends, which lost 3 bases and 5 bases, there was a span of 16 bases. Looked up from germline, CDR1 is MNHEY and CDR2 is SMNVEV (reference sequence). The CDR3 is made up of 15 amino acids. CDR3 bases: TGTGCCAGCAGTTTTAGGGACTTGGCGAGGGAGACCCAGTACTTC. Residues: CASSFRDLARETQYF.

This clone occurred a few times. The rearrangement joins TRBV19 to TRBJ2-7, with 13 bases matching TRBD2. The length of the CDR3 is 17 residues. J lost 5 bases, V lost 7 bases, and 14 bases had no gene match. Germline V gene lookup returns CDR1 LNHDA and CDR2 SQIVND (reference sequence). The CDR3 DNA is TGTGCCAGTATGAACAGGGCCGGGACTAGCGGGAACAACGAGCAGTACTTC. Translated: CASMNRAGTSGNNEQYF.

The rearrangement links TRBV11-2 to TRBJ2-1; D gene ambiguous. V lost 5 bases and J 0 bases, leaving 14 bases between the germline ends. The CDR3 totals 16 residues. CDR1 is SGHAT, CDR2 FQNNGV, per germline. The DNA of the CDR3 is TGTGCCAGCAGCCTCCTACCCCGGAGCTCCTACAATGAGCAGTTCTTC. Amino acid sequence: CASSLLPRSSYNEQFF.

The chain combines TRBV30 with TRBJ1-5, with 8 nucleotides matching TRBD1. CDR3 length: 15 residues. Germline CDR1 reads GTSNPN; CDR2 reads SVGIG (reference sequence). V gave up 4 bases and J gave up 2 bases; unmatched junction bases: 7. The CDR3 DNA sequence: TGTGCCTGGATGGCGACAGGGGTAGGCAATCAGCCCCAGCATTTT. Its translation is CAWMATGVGNQPQHF.

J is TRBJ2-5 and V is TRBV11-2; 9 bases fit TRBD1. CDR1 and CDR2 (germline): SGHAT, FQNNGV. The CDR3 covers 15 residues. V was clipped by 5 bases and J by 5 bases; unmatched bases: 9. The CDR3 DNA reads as TGTGCCAGCAGCCCCGGACAGGGGATTAGTGAGACCCAGTACTTC. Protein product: CASSPGQGISETQYF. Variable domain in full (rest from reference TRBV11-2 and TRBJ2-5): EAGVAQSPRYKIIEKRQSVAFWCNPISGHATLYWYQQILGQGPKLLIQFQNNGVVDDSQLPKDRFSAERLKGVDSTLKIQPAKLEDSAVYLCASSPGQGISETQYFGPGTRLLVL.

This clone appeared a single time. The CDR3, as DNA: TGTGCCAGTATCCCGGGAGGACTAGCGGTCTCCTACAATGAGCAGTTCTTC. Amino acid sequence: CASIPGGLAVSYNEQFF. This chain links TRBV19 with TRBJ2-1; 10 bases line up with TRBD2. The CDR3 extends over 17 amino acids. The V gene's germline CDR1 is LNHDA and CDR2 SQIVND (reference sequence). Germline trimming cut 7 bases from V and 0 bases from J; bases unmatched to any gene: 9. Combining the CDR3 with reference TRBV19 and TRBJ2-1 gives the whole variable domain DGGITQSPKYLFRKEGQNVTLSCEQNLNHDAMYWYRQDPGQGLRLIYYSQIVNDFQKGDIAEGYSVSREKKESFPLTVTSAQKNPTAFYLCASIPGGLAVSYNEQFFGPGTRLTVL.

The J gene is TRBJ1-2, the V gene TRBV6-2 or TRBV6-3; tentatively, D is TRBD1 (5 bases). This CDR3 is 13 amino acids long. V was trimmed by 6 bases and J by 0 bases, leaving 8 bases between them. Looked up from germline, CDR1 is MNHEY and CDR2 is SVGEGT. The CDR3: CASSQTANYGYTF. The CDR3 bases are TGTGCCAGCAGCCAGACAGCTAACTATGGCTACACCTTC.

The CDR3 DNA is TGTGCCAGCAGGAAAGCGGGAGGTATCACCGGGGAGCTGTTTTTT. Its protein is CASRKAGGITGELFF. The chain uses TRBV5-4 and TRBJ2-2; 9 bases are a match to TRBD2. This CDR3 is built from 15 residues. The ends lost 5 bases at V and 4 bases at J; junction bases unmatched: 6. Germline V gives CDR1 SGHNT, CDR2 YYREEE (reference sequence).

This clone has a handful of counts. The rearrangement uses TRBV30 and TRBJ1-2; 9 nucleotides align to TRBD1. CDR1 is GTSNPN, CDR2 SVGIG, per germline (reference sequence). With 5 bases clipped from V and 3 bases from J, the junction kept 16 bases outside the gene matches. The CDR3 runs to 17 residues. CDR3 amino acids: CAWGGPGTGLGDYGYTF. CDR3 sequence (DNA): TGTGCCTGGGGGGGTCCCGGGACAGGGCTCGGTGACTATGGCTACACCTTC.

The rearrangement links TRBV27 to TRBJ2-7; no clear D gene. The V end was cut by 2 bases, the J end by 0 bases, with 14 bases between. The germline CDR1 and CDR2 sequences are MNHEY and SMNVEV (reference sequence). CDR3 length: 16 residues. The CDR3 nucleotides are TGTGCCAGCAGTTTAATCGGCAGGTACAGCTCCTACGAGCAGTACTTC. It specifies CASSLIGRYSSYEQYF.

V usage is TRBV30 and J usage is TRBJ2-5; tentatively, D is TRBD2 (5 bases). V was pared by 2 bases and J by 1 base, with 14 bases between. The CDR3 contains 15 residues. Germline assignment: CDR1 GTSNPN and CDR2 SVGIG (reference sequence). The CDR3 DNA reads TGTGCCTGGAGTACAGCGGCCATTCTCCAAGAGACCCAGTACTTC. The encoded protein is CAWSTAAILQETQYF. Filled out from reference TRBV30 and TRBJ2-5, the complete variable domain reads SQTIHQWPATLVQPVGSPLSLECTVEGTSNPNLYWYRQAAGRGLQLLFYSVGIGQISSEVPQNLSASRPQDRQFILSSKKLLLSDSGFYLCAWSTAAILQETQYFGPGTRLLVL.

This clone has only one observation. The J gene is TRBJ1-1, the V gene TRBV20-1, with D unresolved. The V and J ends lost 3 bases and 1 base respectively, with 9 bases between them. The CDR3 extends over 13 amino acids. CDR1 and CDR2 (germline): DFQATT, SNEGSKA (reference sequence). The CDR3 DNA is TGCAGTGCTAGTACAGTGACGAACACTGAAGCTTTCTTT. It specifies CSASTVTNTEAFF.

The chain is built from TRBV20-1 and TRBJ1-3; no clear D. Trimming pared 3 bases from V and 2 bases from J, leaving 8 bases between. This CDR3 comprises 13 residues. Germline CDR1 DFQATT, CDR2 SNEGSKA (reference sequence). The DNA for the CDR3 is TGCAGTGCTAGTTCGCGGGCTGGAAACACCATATATTTT. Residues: CSASSRAGNTIYF.

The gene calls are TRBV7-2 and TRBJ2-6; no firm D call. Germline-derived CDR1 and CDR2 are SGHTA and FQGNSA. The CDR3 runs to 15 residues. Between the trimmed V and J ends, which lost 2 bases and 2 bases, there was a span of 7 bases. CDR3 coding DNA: TGTGCCAGCAGCTTAAGCAAAACTGGGGCCAACGTCCTGACTTTC. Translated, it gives CASSLSKTGANVLTF.

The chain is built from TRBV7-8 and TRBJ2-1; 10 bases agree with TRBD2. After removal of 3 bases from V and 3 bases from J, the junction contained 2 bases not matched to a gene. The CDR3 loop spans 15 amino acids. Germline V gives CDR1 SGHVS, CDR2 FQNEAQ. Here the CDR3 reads CASSFPSGSYNEQFF. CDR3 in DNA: TGTGCCAGCAGCTTTCCTAGCGGGAGCTACAATGAGCAGTTCTTC.

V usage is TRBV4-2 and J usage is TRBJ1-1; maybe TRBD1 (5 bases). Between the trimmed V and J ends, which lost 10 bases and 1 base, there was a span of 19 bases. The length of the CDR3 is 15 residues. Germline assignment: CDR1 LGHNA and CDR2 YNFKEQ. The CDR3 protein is CAIRNLERGNTEAFF. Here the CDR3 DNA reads TGTGCCATCCGGAACCTTGAAAGGGGGAACACTGAAGCTTTCTTT.

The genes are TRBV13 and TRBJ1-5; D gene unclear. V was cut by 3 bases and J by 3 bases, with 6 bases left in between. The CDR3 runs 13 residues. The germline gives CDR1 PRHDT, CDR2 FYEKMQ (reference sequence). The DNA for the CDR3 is TGTGCCAGCAGCTTGAGGCCCAATCAGCCCCAGCATTTT. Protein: CASSLRPNQPQHF. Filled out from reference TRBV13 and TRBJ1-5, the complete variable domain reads AAGVIQSPRHLIKEKRETATLKCYPIPRHDTVYWYQQGPGQDPQFLISFYEKMQSDKGSIPDRFSAQQFSDYHSELNMSSLELGDSALYFCASSLRPNQPQHFGDGTRLSIL.